The 22 T cell receptor beta chains below were found in one sample sequenced in a study of Ad26.COV2.S vaccination and SARS-CoV-2 variants. Libraries were prepared by immunoSEQ multiplex PCR; TCRdb keeps only in-frame clonotypes and omits some of them. The sample holds under 500,000 clones, about nine tenths seen once. Treatment in this sample: 15 to 20 received Ad26.COV2.S at low or high dose, single or two shots; 5 received placebo; per-sample allocation not given. At day 63 after the first vaccine or placebo injection, samples were drawn. The material was peripheral blood, obtained in a trial of Ad26.COV2.S vaccine versus placebo. The receptors here all came from a person aged 18 to 65 who received the Ad26.COV2.S COVID-19 vaccine or a placebo.

The chain is built from TRBV5-1 and TRBJ1-1; 7 positions match TRBD1. Losses at the gene ends were 3 bases for V and 1 base for J; bases not matched to a gene: 18. The CDR3 consists of 19 residues. Germline V gene lookup returns CDR1 SGHRS and CDR2 YFSETQ. This chain's CDR3 is CASSSTYRGSRTGNTEAFF. As DNA, the CDR3 is TGCGCCAGCAGCTCCACTTACCGCGGCAGCCGGACAGGGAACACTGAAGCTTTCTTT.

J is TRBJ1-1 and V is TRBV5-1; 7 bases match TRBD1. V lost 3 bases to trimming and J lost 1 base; unmatched junction nucleotides: 15. CDR1 SGHRS and CDR2 YFSETQ come from the germline V gene. The CDR3 has 18 residues. The CDR3: CASSYSQLSWTGNTEAFF. CDR3 sequence (DNA): TGCGCCAGCAGCTACTCTCAGCTATCCTGGACAGGGAACACTGAAGCTTTCTTT.

This clone was recorded once. This chain joins TRBV5-4 and TRBJ2-3; D is ambiguous. V was shortened by 3 bases and J by 4 bases, with 6 bases between the two germline ends. The CDR3 spans 12 residues. Germline lookup yields CDR1 SGHNT and CDR2 YYREEE (reference sequence). The CDR3 DNA reads as TGTGCCAGCAGCTGGGCTGCAGATACGCAGTATTTT. It yields the protein CASSWAADTQYF.

This rearrangement joins TRBV2 to TRBJ2-1; 7 bases map to TRBD1. Per germline, CDR1 SNHLY and CDR2 FYNNEI. The CDR3 consists of 14 residues. The J segment lost 7 bases and the V segment lost 6 bases, leaving 9 bases of the junction unmatched. The CDR3 bases are TGTGCCAGCAGAGGGACAGTGCCTGGTAATGAGCAGTTCTTC. Translated: CASRGTVPGNEQFF.

The rearrangement joins TRBV30 to TRBJ1-1; D remains ambiguous. Germline lookup yields CDR1 GTSNPN and CDR2 SVGIG (reference sequence). The CDR3 has 14 residues. V lost 1 base and J 6 bases, leaving 15 bases between the germline ends. CDR3 DNA sequence: TGTGCCTGGAGTGGTGAAAGGATGTGGTCTGAAGCTTTCTTT. Its protein is CAWSGERMWSEAFF.

The chain has TRBV4-3 and TRBJ2-3; 8 bases agree with TRBD2. V shed 1 base and J 1 base; nucleotides not matched to a gene: 4. This CDR3 contains 16 residues. Germline V gene data show CDR1 as LGHNA and CDR2 as YSLEER. The CDR3, as DNA: TGCGCCAGCAGCCAAGGACGGGGGGGTCGCACAGATACGCAGTATTTT. It translates to CASSQGRGGRTDTQYF.

V and J are TRBV28 and TRBJ2-1; D could derive from TRBD1 or TRBD2 (6 bases each). V was cut by 7 bases and J by 0 bases, with 13 bases left in between. Germline V gene lookup returns CDR1 MDHEN and CDR2 SYDVKM. CDR3 size: 15 residues. The CDR3 bases are TGTGCCAGCACTGACCGGGGGCCCTCCTACAATGAGCAGTTCTTC. It codes for CASTDRGPSYNEQFF.

The DNA of the CDR3 is TGCAGCGTCCGGGCACAGGCTTACGAGCAGTACTTC. Translation gives CSVRAQAYEQYF. The J gene is TRBJ2-7, the V gene TRBV29-1; D is possibly TRBD1 (5 bases). Germline values: CDR1 SQVTM, CDR2 ANQGSEA. V lost 6 bases, J lost 4 bases, and 13 bases lay in between. CDR3 length equals 12 residues.

The rearrangement joins TRBV7-9 to TRBJ1-5, with a tentative D call TRBD1 (6 bases). CDR3 length: 15 amino acids. V was trimmed by 4 bases and J by 2 bases, leaving 12 bases between them. CDR1 is SEHNR, CDR2 FQNEAQ, per germline (reference sequence). CDR3 sequence (DNA): TGTGCCAGCAGCTCCCCAGGGGTCGGCAATCAGCCCCAGCATTTT. It codes for CASSSPGVGNQPQHF.

The rearrangement joins TRBV5-1 to TRBJ2-5; 9 nucleotides match TRBD2. Germline V gene data show CDR1 as SGHRS and CDR2 as YFSETQ. This CDR3 comprises 17 residues. V lost 0 bases, J lost 2 bases, and 8 bases stayed unmatched. CDR3 region: CASSLGPPRGGQETQYF. The CDR3 DNA is TGCGCCAGCAGCTTGGGACCACCGCGGGGGGGACAAGAGACCCAGTACTTC.

This sequence joins TRBV27 and TRBJ1-5; TRBD1 agrees at 9 bases. V was pared by 2 bases and J by 1 base, with 15 bases of the junction left unmatched. Looked up from germline, CDR1 is MNHEY and CDR2 is SMNVEV (reference sequence). The CDR3 loop spans 20 amino acids. The CDR3, as DNA: TGTGCCAGCAGTTTAGTCTCCCCGAGGACAGGGGATCCGAGCAATCAGCCCCAGCATTTT. It encodes CASSLVSPRTGDPSNQPQHF.

This rearrangement joins TRBV25-1 to TRBJ1-2; 9 nucleotides line up with TRBD1. The ends lost 5 bases at V and 4 bases at J; junction bases unmatched: 14. Per germline, CDR1 MGHDK and CDR2 SYGVNS. This CDR3 is built from 17 residues. CDR3 amino acids: CASSRISGTGIGYGYTF. Here the CDR3 DNA reads TGTGCCAGCAGTCGTATCTCCGGGACAGGGATAGGCTATGGCTACACCTTC.

This clone was found once. The V and J genes are TRBV4-3 and TRBJ1-1; D is unresolved. The germline V gene has CDR1 LGHNA and CDR2 YSLEER. CDR3 length equals 15 residues. Trimming left V 2 bases short and J 2 bases short, with 12 bases between. The CDR3 coding sequence is TGCGCCAGCAGCCAATTAGTTCTAAAAAACACTGAAGCTTTCTTT. It is translated as CASSQLVLKNTEAFF.

The rearrangement links TRBV19 to TRBJ1-5; no clear D. V dropped 0 bases and J dropped 5 bases, with 17 bases sitting between them. This CDR3 comprises 17 residues. Germline V gene sequence: CDR1 LNHDA, CDR2 SQIVND (reference sequence). In DNA, the CDR3 is TGTGCCAGTAGTATAGATATATTAGCGGTGGGGTATCAGCCCCAGCATTTT. Its translation: CASSIDILAVGYQPQHF.

This chain links TRBV10-2 with TRBJ2-1; D ambiguous. The CDR3 is made up of 16 amino acids. V was cut by 2 bases and J by 4 bases, with 15 bases left in between. Germline V gives CDR1 WSHSY, CDR2 SAAADI. The CDR3 DNA is TGCGCCAGCAGTGAGCCGCACCGGGCTCCTTACAATGAGCAGTTCTTC. Translation gives CASSEPHRAPYNEQFF.

V is TRBV6-6 and J is TRBJ1-2; D is possibly TRBD1 (6 bases). Germline V lookup: CDR1 MNHNY, CDR2 SVGAGI (reference sequence). Trimming took 0 bases from V and 4 from J, leaving 15 bases between them. The CDR3 consists of 16 residues. CDR3 sequence (DNA): TGTGCCAGCAGTTACTCTCAGGACAGCCATGGCTATGGCTACACCTTC. This encodes CASSYSQDSHGYGYTF.

As to this clone: The identical CDR3 is also encoded by other nucleotide sequences in the sample. The chain joins TRBV19 to TRBJ2-7, with 9 positions matching TRBD1. Germline assignment: CDR1 LNHDA and CDR2 SQIVND (reference sequence). The V and J ends lost 6 bases and 4 bases, in that order; junction bases with no gene match: 4. The CDR3 spans 13 residues. CDR3 bases: TGTGCCAGTAGCGGACAGGGGTTGTACGAGCAGTACTTC. It is translated as CASSGQGLYEQYF.

This chain links TRBV28 with TRBJ1-5; D gene uncertain. Germline CDR1 and CDR2: MDHEN and SYDVKM. This CDR3 is built from 17 residues. Trimming stripped 5 bases from V and 2 bases from J, with 19 bases between. CDR3 amino acids: CASSLRWGRRGNQPQHF. CDR3 nucleotides: TGTGCCAGCAGTCTCCGCTGGGGTCGGCGGGGCAATCAGCCCCAGCATTTT.

V is TRBV29-1 and J is TRBJ2-1; no firm D call. Germline CDR1 and CDR2: SQVTM and ANQGSEA. Trimming cost V 5 bases and J 0 bases, with 17 bases left between them. The CDR3 has 16 amino acids. Written as DNA, the CDR3 is TGCAGCGTTCTCCGACCCTCCGTCAGCTCCTACAATGAGCAGTTCTTC. The encoded protein is CSVLRPSVSSYNEQFF.

This clone has just one count. The chain couples TRBV7-9 to TRBJ2-7; tentative D call: TRBD1 (5 bases). The ends were cut back, 5 bases at V and 5 bases at J, with 16 bases in the middle. CDR3 length equals 14 residues. Germline CDR1 reads SEHNR; CDR2 reads FQNEAQ (reference sequence). The CDR3 DNA follows: TGTGCCAGCAGCCCATGGGCCCTACAGGACGAGCAGTACTTC. It encodes CASSPWALQDEQYF.

The J gene is TRBJ1-6, the V gene TRBV9; a weak D match, TRBD1 (6 bases). Looked up from germline, CDR1 is SGDLS and CDR2 is YYNGEE. This CDR3 is 16 amino acids long. V was clipped by 0 bases and J by 9 bases, with 16 bases between them. This chain's CDR3 is CASSVARTAGTSPLHF. In DNA form, the CDR3 reads TGTGCCAGCAGCGTAGCAAGGACAGCAGGGACTTCACCCCTCCACTTT.

V gene TRBV4-1 combines with J gene TRBJ2-5; the D call may be TRBD1 or TRBD2 (5 bases each). V was pared by 1 base and J by 4 bases, with 13 bases between. CDR3 length: 15 residues. Germline V CDR1 and CDR2: MGHRA, YSYEKL. The CDR3 nucleotides read TGCGCCAGCAGCCAAGCTTTCCCGGGGCCAGAGACCCAGTACTTC. This sequence encodes CASSQAFPGPETQYF.